This TCR beta chain is from a study of somatic mutations in cytotoxic T cells in rheumatoid arthritis. Study information: Some V beta antibody-stained T-cell populations were flow-sorted at nearly 100% purity, including V beta1+ cells sequenced for TCRB. The study, taken as a whole, reports: The antigen targets of the expanded CD8+ clones were unknown.

Trimming cost V 8 bases and J 0 bases, with 13 bases left between them. The CDR3 runs 15 residues. The V gene's germline CDR1 is MNHNS and CDR2 SASEGT. On this clone itself: What it recognizes is unknown.

Assay: immunoSEQ multiplex PCR; the TCRdb copy retains only in-frame clones and omits some. The profile covers some 15,000 clones, with approximately 75% appearing a single time and around a fifth taken by the ten largest. The source is an adult with rheumatoid arthritis. The sequencing input was CD8+ T cells sorted from blood. This sequence joins TRBV6-1 and TRBJ1-4; D remains ambiguous. In DNA, the CDR3 is TGTGCCAGCGGCGAGACACGAGCAACTAATGAAAAACTGTTTTTT. The encoded protein is CASGETRATNEKLFF.